These 30 T cell receptor beta chains originate from one sample sequenced in a study of T-cell memory formation after mild COVID-19. TCRdb re-called the 5' RACE reads with MiXCR, one entry per CDR3 protein. Among about 360,000 distinct CDR3 sequences listed, 13% to 15% were seen once. The sample consisted of PBMCs or a T cell subset sorted from them (not recorded which). These receptors were collected from a man aged 18 to 30 who had mild COVID-19 (a few samples of this study predate the infection). Cell type and time point are not known.

The rearrangement uses TRBV9 and TRBJ2-1; 9 bases are shared with TRBD2. The V gene's germline CDR1 is SGDLS and CDR2 YYNGEE. Trimming removed 4 bases from V and 6 bases from J; junction bases left unmatched: 8. This CDR3 has 15 residues. This CDR3 reads CASSSSSGVFNEQFF. In DNA form, the CDR3 reads TGTGCCAGCAGCTCATCTAGCGGGGTCTTCAATGAGCAGTTCTTC.

The rearrangement uses TRBV20-1 and TRBJ2-1, with 8 positions matching TRBD2. The germline CDR1 and CDR2 sequences are DFQATT and SNEGSKA (reference sequence). With V trimmed by 5 bases and J by 4 bases, 7 bases remained unmatched. The CDR3 spans 14 residues. CDR3 sequence reads: CSAHERGRYNEQFF. Here the CDR3 DNA reads TGCAGTGCTCACGAGCGGGGGAGATACAATGAGCAGTTCTTC.

The chain couples TRBV2 to TRBJ1-3; D gene ambiguous. The ends were cut back, 5 bases at V and 7 bases at J, with 12 bases in the middle. The germline V gene has CDR1 SNHLY and CDR2 FYNNEI. The CDR3 extends over 13 amino acids. The CDR3 bases are TGTGCCAGCAGTCCCTCCGGCGGGAACACCATATATTTT. This encodes CASSPSGGNTIYF.

The chain employs TRBV18 and TRBJ1-2; 10 bases fit TRBD1. V was clipped by 4 bases and J by 3 bases; unmatched bases: 8. The CDR3 is 16 amino acids. Germline V gene data show CDR1 as KGHSH and CDR2 as LQKENI. CDR3: CASSRQGTGDHYGYTF. The DNA for the CDR3 is TGTGCCAGCTCACGCCAAGGGACAGGGGATCACTATGGCTACACCTTC.

Only a few counts were recorded for this clonotype. The chain is built from TRBV6-2 or TRBV6-3 and TRBJ2-3; the D gene is possibly TRBD1 (6 bases). This CDR3 is built from 15 residues. The V gene's germline CDR1 is MNHEY and CDR2 SVGEGT. V lost 5 bases and J lost 0, with 12 bases in between. CDR3: CASSRTVPSTDTQYF. As DNA, the CDR3 is TGTGCCAGCAGTAGGACAGTGCCTAGCACAGATACGCAGTATTTT.

There are a few counts of this clonotype. The chain employs TRBV18 and TRBJ1-5; 8 nucleotides align to TRBD1. The CDR3 has 18 amino acids. Looked up from germline, CDR1 is KGHSH and CDR2 is LQKENI. V shed 5 bases, J shed 2 bases, and the junction held 14 bases outside the gene matches. CDR3 sequence (DNA): TGTGCCAGCTCATGGGGCAGGGGGCGTCAGTTTCGCAATCAGCCCCAGCATTTT. Its translation: CASSWGRGRQFRNQPQHF. Based on the CDR3 plus reference TRBV18 and TRBJ1-5, the full variable domain is NAGVMQNPRHLVRRRGQEARLRCSPMKGHSHVYWYRQLPEEGLKFMVYLQKENIIDESGMPKERFSAEFPKEGPSILRIQQVVRGDSAAYFCASSWGRGRQFRNQPQHFGDGTRLSIL.

At least ten counts were recorded for this clonotype. The rearrangement links TRBV5-1 to TRBJ2-5; 10 nucleotides align to TRBD2. There are 15 residues in the CDR3. V was clipped by 1 base and J by 5 bases; unmatched bases: 5. Germline V gives CDR1 SGHRS, CDR2 YFSETQ. The CDR3 loop reads CASSLQGTSVETQYF. The DNA of the CDR3 is TGCGCCAGCAGCTTGCAGGGGACTAGCGTCGAGACCCAGTACTTC.

This clonotype was counted many times. The V gene is TRBV12-3 or TRBV12-4, the J gene TRBJ2-5; 9 nucleotides align to TRBD2. The V gene end was trimmed by 5 bases and the J gene end by 0 bases; junction bases not matched to a gene: 4. The CDR3 has 15 amino acids. CDR3: CASSGLAGYQETQYF. In nucleotides, the CDR3 is TGTGCCAGCAGTGGCCTAGCGGGGTACCAAGAGACCCAGTACTTC.

The chain employs TRBV7-8 and TRBJ2-3; D is perhaps TRBD2 (5 bases). CDR1 is SGHVS, CDR2 FQNEAQ, per germline. V was pared by 5 bases and J by 4 bases, with 13 bases between. CDR3 length equals 14 residues. The CDR3: CASSGEGLADTQYF. CDR3 in DNA: TGTGCCAGCAGCGGTGAGGGCCTCGCAGATACGCAGTATTTT. The full variable domain, in which reference TRBV7-8 and TRBJ2-3 provide the parts outside the CDR3, is GAGVSQSPRYKVAKRGQDVALRCDPISGHVSLFWYQQALGQGPEFLTYFQNEAQLDKSGLPSDRFFAERPEGSVSTLKIQRTQQEDSAVYLCASSGEGLADTQYFGPGTRLTVL.

V gene TRBV7-9 combines with J gene TRBJ1-3; the D is unclear. The CDR3 spans 12 residues. CDR1 and CDR2 (germline): SEHNR, FQNEAQ (reference sequence). V was cut by 6 bases and J by 8 bases, with 11 bases left in between. The CDR3 DNA reads TGTGCCAGCAGTTCCGGCGTATACACCATATATTTT. Amino acid sequence: CASSSGVYTIYF.

At least ten counts were recorded for this clonotype. This chain links TRBV7-3 with TRBJ2-1; 10 bases are a match to TRBD2. The CDR3 has 16 residues. Germline trimming cut 5 bases from V and 2 bases from J; bases unmatched to any gene: 6. The germline V gene has CDR1 SGHTA and CDR2 FQGTGA. The CDR3 DNA reads TGTGCCAGCAGCGCCCGGGGACTAGCGCCCTACAATGAGCAGTTCTTC. Its protein is CASSARGLAPYNEQFF.

This clonotype was counted between two and nine times. CDR3 sequence reads: CASSQVGQGGNEQYF. The CDR3, as DNA: TGCGCCAGCAGCCAAGTAGGGCAGGGTGGCAACGAGCAGTACTTC. The V call is TRBV4-3, the J call TRBJ2-7, with D possibly TRBD1 on 5 matching bases. The CDR3 loop spans 15 amino acids. The germline CDR1 and CDR2 sequences are LGHNA and YSLEER. The V end lost 1 base, the J end lost 5 bases, and 15 bases lay between the germline ends.

This clonotype was found a few times. V usage is TRBV7-2 and J usage is TRBJ2-5, with 11 bases lining up with TRBD2. The V and J ends lost 6 bases and 1 base, in that order; junction bases with no gene match: 7. Per germline, CDR1 SGHTA and CDR2 FQGNSA. The CDR3 runs 16 residues. CDR3 nucleotides: TGTGCCAGCAGAAAACTAGCGGGGGCCTCCCAAGAGACCCAGTACTTC. It is translated as CASRKLAGASQETQYF.

This clonotype was recorded many times. The genes are TRBV7-9 and TRBJ1-5; D is unresolved. Per the germline V gene, CDR1 is SEHNR and CDR2 is FQNEAQ (reference sequence). Between the trimmed V and J ends, which lost 1 base and 6 bases, there was a span of 4 bases. This CDR3 region has 12 residues. The CDR3 nucleotides read TGTGCCAGCAGCTTAGTGGGTCAGCCCCAGCATTTT. Translated: CASSLVGQPQHF.

This clonotype was detected only a few times. This chain links TRBV16 with TRBJ1-1; TRBD1 agrees at 8 bases. Germline V gene data show CDR1 as KGHSY and CDR2 as FQNENV. V was pared by 8 bases and J by 11 bases, with 19 bases of the junction left unmatched. The CDR3 runs 15 residues. The CDR3 reads CASSLEGAGGVLAFF. The CDR3 DNA reads as TGTGCCAGCTCCCTCGAGGGAGCAGGGGGCGTATTGGCTTTCTTT. Supplemented by reference TRBV16 and TRBJ1-1, the full variable domain reads GEEVAQTPKHLVRGEGQKAKLYCAPIKGHSYVFWYQQVLKNEFKFLISFQNENVFDETGMPKERFSAKCLPNSPCSLEIQATKLEDSAVYFCASSLEGAGGVLAFFGQGTRLTVV.

V is TRBV6-5 and J is TRBJ1-4; D uncertain. This CDR3 comprises 13 residues. The V and J ends lost 0 bases and 6 bases respectively, with 5 bases between them. From germline, CDR1 is MNHEY and CDR2 SVGAGI. CDR3 DNA sequence: TGTGCCAGCAGTTACTCGCATTATGAAAAACTGTTTTTT. Protein product: CASSYSHYEKLFF.

This chain connects TRBV20-1 to TRBJ1-2; TRBD1 might be the D (6 bases). Per germline, CDR1 DFQATT and CDR2 SNEGSKA (reference sequence). V was shortened by 1 base and J by 4 bases, with 19 bases between the two germline ends. The length of the CDR3 is 16 residues. The CDR3 spells CSARGGATNVLYGYTF. CDR3 sequence (DNA): TGCAGTGCTAGAGGGGGGGCCACAAACGTCCTCTATGGCTACACCTTC.

This clonotype showed up just a few times. The chain employs TRBV20-1 and TRBJ1-2, with D unclear. CDR3 length: 11 amino acids. V was pared by 3 bases and J by 5 bases, with 7 bases between. From germline, CDR1 is DFQATT and CDR2 SNEGSKA (reference sequence). The CDR3 is CSASAEYGYTF. CDR3 nucleotides: TGCAGTGCTAGCGCAGAGTATGGCTACACCTTC.

This clonotype was counted many times. The chain is built from TRBV6-5 and TRBJ2-7, with a weak D call TRBD1 (6 bases). V was pared by 0 bases and J by 2 bases, with 11 bases between. The CDR3 is made up of 15 amino acids. Germline values: CDR1 MNHEY, CDR2 SVGAGI. The CDR3, as DNA: TGTGCCAGCAGTTACTCCTTGGACAGCGCCTACGAGCAGTACTTC. This gives the protein CASSYSLDSAYEQYF.

This clonotype appeared many times. The CDR3 spells CSAREHKTGEQYF. CDR3 DNA: TGCAGTGCTAGAGAACATAAGACGGGCGAGCAGTACTTC. This chain connects TRBV20-1 to TRBJ2-7, with unresolved D. This CDR3 comprises 13 residues. V gave up 0 bases and J gave up 6 bases, with 12 bases separating them. Germline V gene data show CDR1 as DFQATT and CDR2 as SNEGSKA (reference sequence).

The J gene is TRBJ1-1, the V gene TRBV4-3, with D maybe TRBD1 (5 bases). V was shortened by 1 base and J by 1 base, with 10 bases between the two germline ends. This CDR3 spans 15 amino acids. CDR1 and CDR2 (germline): LGHNA, YSLEER. Written as DNA, the CDR3 is TGCGCCAGCAGCCAAGGGGTCGGGGGGAACACTGAAGCTTTCTTT. This encodes CASSQGVGGNTEAFF.

V and J are TRBV7-9 and TRBJ1-3, with D uncertain. Germline values: CDR1 SEHNR, CDR2 FQNEAQ (reference sequence). CDR3 length: 19 amino acids. V gave up 1 base and J gave up 0 bases, with 19 bases separating them. The CDR3 DNA follows: TGTGCCAGCAGCTTAGGAACAGAGCTTCCTAGAATCTCTGGAAACACCATATATTTT. Protein sequence: CASSLGTELPRISGNTIYF.

This clonotype was seen a few times. This chain joins TRBV5-1 and TRBJ1-4; 7 bases match TRBD1. CDR1 and CDR2 (germline): SGHRS, YFSETQ. The CDR3 has 14 amino acids. The J segment lost 4 bases and the V segment lost 5 bases, leaving 5 bases of the junction unmatched. CDR3 residues: CASSRQGLNEKLFF. The DNA of the CDR3 is TGCGCCAGCAGTCGACAGGGCCTTAATGAAAAACTGTTTTTT.

This clonotype has more than one count but fewer than ten. The V call is TRBV24-1, the J call TRBJ2-1, with TRBD2 identical over 10 bases. V was pared by 4 bases and J by 3 bases, with 2 bases of the junction left unmatched. This CDR3 has 15 amino acids. Germline loops: CDR1 KGHDR, CDR2 SFDVKD. The CDR3 is CATSEAGGLYNEQFF. CDR3 nucleotides: TGTGCCACCAGTGAAGCGGGGGGGCTCTACAATGAGCAGTTCTTC.

V and J are TRBV7-2 and TRBJ2-4; D gene unclear. The CDR3 covers 14 residues. V lost 5 bases to trimming and J lost 7 bases, with 15 bases between them. Per germline, CDR1 SGHTA and CDR2 FQGNSA. This chain's CDR3 is CASSADPSGNIQYF. The CDR3 bases are TGTGCCAGCAGCGCCGACCCCTCCGGGAACATTCAGTACTTC.

This clonotype was counted ten times or more. CDR3 in amino acids: CASSLGRGVYEQYV. CDR3 bases: TGTGCCAGCAGCTTAGGCAGGGGAGTCTACGAGCAGTACGTC. The chain uses TRBV7-2 and TRBJ2-7, with D perhaps matching TRBD1 (6 bases). The V gene lost 1 base and the J gene lost 3 bases, with 10 bases spanning the gap. CDR3 length equals 14 residues. Looked up from germline, CDR1 is SGHTA and CDR2 is FQGNSA.

The gene calls are TRBV7-9 and TRBJ2-3; D is possibly TRBD2 (6 bases). CDR1 is SEHNR, CDR2 FQNEAQ, per germline (reference sequence). CDR3 length: 15 amino acids. Trimming pared 3 bases from V and 2 bases from J, leaving 12 bases between. CDR3 nucleotides: TGTGCCAGCAGCTTCGAGGCGGGGTCCACAGATACGCAGTATTTT. Translation gives CASSFEAGSTDTQYF.

This clonotype was counted at least ten times. The rearrangement links TRBV5-6 to TRBJ2-1; D uncertain. With 4 bases removed from V and 0 bases from J, the gap between germline ends came to 8 bases. The length of the CDR3 is 14 residues. Germline V lookup: CDR1 SGHDT, CDR2 YYEEEE. The CDR3 region is CASSQLSSYNEQFF. As DNA, the CDR3 is TGTGCCAGCAGCCAGTTGAGCTCCTACAATGAGCAGTTCTTC. Together with reference TRBV5-6 and TRBJ2-1, the CDR3 gives the full variable domain: DAGVTQSPTHLIKTRGQQVTLRCSPKSGHDTVSWYQQALGQGPQFIFQYYEEEERQRGNFPDRFSGHQFPNYSSELNVNALLLGDSALYLCASSQLSSYNEQFFGPGTRLTVL.

The rearrangement joins TRBV7-6 to TRBJ1-6; tentatively, D is TRBD1 (5 bases). V was cut by 1 base and J by 7 bases, with 14 bases left in between. Germline V CDR1 and CDR2: SGHVS, FNYEAQ. The CDR3 is 16 amino acids. This CDR3 is CASSLEAGSRNSPLHF. CDR3 DNA: TGTGCCAGCAGCTTAGAGGCAGGGAGTCGGAATTCACCCCTCCACTTT.

This clonotype was counted many times. The chain couples TRBV4-3 to TRBJ2-1; D is ambiguous. With 0 bases removed from V and 8 bases from J, the gap between germline ends came to 11 bases. Germline V gene data show CDR1 as LGHNA and CDR2 as YSLEER. The CDR3 has 14 amino acids. The CDR3 loop reads CASSQDVSFDEQFF. The CDR3 coding sequence is TGCGCCAGCAGCCAAGACGTAAGTTTCGATGAGCAGTTCTTC.